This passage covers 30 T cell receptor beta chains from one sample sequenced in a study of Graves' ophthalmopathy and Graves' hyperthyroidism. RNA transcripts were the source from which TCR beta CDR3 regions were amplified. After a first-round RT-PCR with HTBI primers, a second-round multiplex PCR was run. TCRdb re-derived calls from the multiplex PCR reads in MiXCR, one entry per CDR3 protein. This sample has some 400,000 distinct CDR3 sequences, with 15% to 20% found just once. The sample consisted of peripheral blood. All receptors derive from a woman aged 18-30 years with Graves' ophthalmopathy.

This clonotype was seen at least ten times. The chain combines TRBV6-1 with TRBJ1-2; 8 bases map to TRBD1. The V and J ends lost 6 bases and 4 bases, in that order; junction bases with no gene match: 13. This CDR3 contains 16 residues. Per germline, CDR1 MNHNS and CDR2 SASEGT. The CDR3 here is CASSELTGGLGYGYTF. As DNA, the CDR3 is TGTGCCAGCAGCGAGTTAACAGGGGGGCTGGGCTATGGCTACACCTTC.

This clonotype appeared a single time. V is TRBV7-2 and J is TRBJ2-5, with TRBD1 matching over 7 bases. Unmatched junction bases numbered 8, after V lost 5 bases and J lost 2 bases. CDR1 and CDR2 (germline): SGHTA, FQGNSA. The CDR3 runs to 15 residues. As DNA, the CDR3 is TGTGCCAGCAGCAAGACCGGGACAGCTCAAGAGACCCAGTACTTC. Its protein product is CASSKTGTAQETQYF.

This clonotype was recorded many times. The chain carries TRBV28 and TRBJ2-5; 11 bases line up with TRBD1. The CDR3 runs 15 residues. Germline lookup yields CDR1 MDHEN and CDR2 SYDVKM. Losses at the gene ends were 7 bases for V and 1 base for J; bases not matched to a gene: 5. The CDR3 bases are TGTGCCAGCACCCTCGGGACAGGGGGCCAAGAGACCCAGTACTTC. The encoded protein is CASTLGTGGQETQYF.

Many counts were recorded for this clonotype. CDR3 in amino acids: CASSLRSWQAYEQYF. The CDR3 nucleotides read TGTGCCAGCAGTTTAAGATCATGGCAGGCCTACGAGCAGTACTTC. V is TRBV12-3 or TRBV12-4 and J is TRBJ2-7; D gene unclear. V was cut by 2 bases and J by 2 bases, with 13 bases left in between. The CDR3 length is 15 residues.

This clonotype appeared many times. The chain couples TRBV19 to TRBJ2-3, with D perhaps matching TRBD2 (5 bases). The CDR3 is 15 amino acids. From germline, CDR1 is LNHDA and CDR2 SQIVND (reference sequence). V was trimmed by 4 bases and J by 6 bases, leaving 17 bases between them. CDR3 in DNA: TGTGCCAGTAGTAACCCGGTCGGGGTTCGGGATACGCAGTATTTT. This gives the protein CASSNPVGVRDTQYF.

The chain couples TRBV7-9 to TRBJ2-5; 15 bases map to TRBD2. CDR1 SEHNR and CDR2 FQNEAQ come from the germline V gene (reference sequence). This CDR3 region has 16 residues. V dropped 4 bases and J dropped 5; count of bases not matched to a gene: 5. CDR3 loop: CASSSKGLAGGETQYF. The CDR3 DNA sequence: TGTGCCAGCAGCTCAAAAGGACTAGCGGGAGGGGAGACCCAGTACTTC.

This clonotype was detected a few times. The DNA for the CDR3 is TGTGCCAGCAGAACCTCGGACAGGGAAGGCTACACCTTC. Its protein is CASRTSDREGYTF. This chain uses TRBV12-3 or TRBV12-4 with TRBJ1-2, with 8 bases lining up with TRBD1. The V and J ends lost 6 bases and 8 bases, in that order; junction bases with no gene match: 8. This CDR3 is built from 13 residues.

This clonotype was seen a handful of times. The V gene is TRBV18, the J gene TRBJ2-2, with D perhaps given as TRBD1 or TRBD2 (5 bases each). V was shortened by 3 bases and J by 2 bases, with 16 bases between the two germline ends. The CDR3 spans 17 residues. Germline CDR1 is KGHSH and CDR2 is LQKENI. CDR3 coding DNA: TGTGCCAGCTCACCGTTCGGGGCCCGAACCAACACCGGGGAGCTGTTTTTT. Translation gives CASSPFGARTNTGELFF.

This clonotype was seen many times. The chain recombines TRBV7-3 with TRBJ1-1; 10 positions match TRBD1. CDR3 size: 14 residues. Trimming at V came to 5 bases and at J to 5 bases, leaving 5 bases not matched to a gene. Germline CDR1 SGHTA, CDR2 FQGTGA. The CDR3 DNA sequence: TGTGCCAGCAGCCGGGACAGGGGCGAAACTGAAGCTTTCTTT. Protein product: CASSRDRGETEAFF.

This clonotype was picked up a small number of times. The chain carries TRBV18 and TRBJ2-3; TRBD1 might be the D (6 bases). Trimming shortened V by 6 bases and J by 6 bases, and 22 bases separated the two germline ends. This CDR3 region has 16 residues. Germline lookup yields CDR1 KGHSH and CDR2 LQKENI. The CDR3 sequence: CASSSDLGGPRDTQYF. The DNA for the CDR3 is TGTGCCAGCTCGTCGGATCTTGGGGGCCCGAGGGATACGCAGTATTTT.

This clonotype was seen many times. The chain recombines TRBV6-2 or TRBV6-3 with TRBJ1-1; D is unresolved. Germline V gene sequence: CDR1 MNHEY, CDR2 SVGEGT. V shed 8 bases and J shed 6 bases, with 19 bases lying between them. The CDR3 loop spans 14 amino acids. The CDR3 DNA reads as TGTGCCAGCCGCCCAGCACCACCTACCTCTGAAGCTTTCTTT. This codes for CASRPAPPTSEAFF.

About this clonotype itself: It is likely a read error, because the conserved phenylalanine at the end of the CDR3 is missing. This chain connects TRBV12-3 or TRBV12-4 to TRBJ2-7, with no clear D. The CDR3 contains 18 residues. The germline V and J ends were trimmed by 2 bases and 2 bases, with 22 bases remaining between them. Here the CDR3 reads CASSLLFRSRVRPYEQYS. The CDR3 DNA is TGTGCCAGCAGTTTACTTTTCCGGTCCCGTGTCAGGCCCTACGAGCAGTACTCA.

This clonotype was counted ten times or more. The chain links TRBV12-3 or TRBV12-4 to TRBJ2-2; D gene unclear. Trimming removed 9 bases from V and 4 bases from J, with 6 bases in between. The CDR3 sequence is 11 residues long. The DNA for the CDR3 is TGTGCCAGTAGCAGCACCGGGGAGCTGTTTTTT. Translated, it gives CASSSTGELFF.

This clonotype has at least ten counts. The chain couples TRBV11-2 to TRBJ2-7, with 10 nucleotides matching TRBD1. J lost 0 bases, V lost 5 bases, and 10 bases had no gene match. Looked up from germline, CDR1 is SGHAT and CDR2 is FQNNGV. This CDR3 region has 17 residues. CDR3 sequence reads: CASSRDRGTLGSYEQYF. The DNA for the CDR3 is TGTGCCAGCAGCCGGGACAGGGGAACGTTGGGCTCCTACGAGCAGTACTTC.

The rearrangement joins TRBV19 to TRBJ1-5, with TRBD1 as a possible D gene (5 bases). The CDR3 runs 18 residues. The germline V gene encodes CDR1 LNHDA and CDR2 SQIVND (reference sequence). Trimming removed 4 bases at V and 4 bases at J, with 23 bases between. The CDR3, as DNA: TGTGCCAGTAGTACCGACGGGGGGGGATTGATTTGGAATCAGCCCCAGCATTTT. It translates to CASSTDGGGLIWNQPQHF.

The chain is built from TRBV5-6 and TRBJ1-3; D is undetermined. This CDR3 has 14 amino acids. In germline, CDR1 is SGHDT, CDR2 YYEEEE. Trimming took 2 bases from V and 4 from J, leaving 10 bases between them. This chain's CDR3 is CASSLLMSGNTIYF. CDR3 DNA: TGTGCCAGCAGCTTACTGATGAGCGGAAACACCATATATTTT.

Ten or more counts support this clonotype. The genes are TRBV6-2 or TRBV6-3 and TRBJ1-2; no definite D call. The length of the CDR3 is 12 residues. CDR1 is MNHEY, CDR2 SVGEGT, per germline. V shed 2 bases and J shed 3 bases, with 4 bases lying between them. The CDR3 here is CASSYPYYGYTF. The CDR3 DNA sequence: TGTGCCAGCAGTTACCCCTACTATGGCTACACCTTC.

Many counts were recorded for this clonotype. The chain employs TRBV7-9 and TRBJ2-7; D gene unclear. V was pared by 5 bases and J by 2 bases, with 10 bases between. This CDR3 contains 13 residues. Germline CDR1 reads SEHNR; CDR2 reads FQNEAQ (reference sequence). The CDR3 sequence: CASSQAVTYEQYF. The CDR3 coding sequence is TGTGCCAGCAGCCAGGCGGTAACCTACGAGCAGTACTTC.

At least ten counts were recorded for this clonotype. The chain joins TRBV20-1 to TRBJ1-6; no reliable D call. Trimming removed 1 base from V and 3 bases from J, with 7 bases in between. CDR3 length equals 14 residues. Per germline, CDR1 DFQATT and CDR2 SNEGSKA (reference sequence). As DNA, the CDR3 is TGCAGTGCTAGAGGTAGAAACTATAATTCACCCCTCCACTTT. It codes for CSARGRNYNSPLHF.

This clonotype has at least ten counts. CDR3 bases: TGTGCCAGCAGGGATCGACAGGGGTTTTCTGGAAACACCATATATTTT. Its translation: CASRDRQGFSGNTIYF. This rearrangement joins TRBV2 to TRBJ1-3; 8 bases match TRBD1. CDR3 length equals 16 residues. The germline gives CDR1 SNHLY, CDR2 FYNNEI. The ends lost 6 bases at V and 1 base at J; junction bases unmatched: 8.

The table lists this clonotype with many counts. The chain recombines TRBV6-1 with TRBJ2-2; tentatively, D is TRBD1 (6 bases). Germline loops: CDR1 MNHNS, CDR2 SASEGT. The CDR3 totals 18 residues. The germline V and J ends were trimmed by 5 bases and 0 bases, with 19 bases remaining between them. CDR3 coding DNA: TGTGCCAGCAGTAAACGGACGATGGGGGCCACGAACACCGGGGAGCTGTTTTTT. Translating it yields CASSKRTMGATNTGELFF.

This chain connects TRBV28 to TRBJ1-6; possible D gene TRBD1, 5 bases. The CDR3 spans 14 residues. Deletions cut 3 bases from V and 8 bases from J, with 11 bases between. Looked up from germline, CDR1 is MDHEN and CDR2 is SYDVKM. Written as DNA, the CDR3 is TGTGCCAGCAGTTTCCAGGGTAGGCATTCACCCCTCCACTTT. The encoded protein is CASSFQGRHSPLHF.

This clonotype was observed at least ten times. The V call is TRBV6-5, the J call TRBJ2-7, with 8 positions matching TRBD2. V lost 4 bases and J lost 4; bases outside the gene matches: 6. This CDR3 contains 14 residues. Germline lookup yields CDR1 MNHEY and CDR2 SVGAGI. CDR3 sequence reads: CASSSTAGVYEQYF. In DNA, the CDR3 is TGTGCCAGCAGTTCCACAGCGGGGGTGTACGAGCAGTACTTC.

CDR3 coding DNA: TGCAGTGCCGGCCCCGAGAATAGCAATCAGCCCCAGCATTTT. Protein: CSAGPENSNQPQHF. V is TRBV20-1 and J is TRBJ1-5; D is unresolved. The CDR3 is made up of 14 amino acids. Germline CDR1 DFQATT, CDR2 SNEGSKA (reference sequence). V was trimmed by 6 bases and J by 0 bases, leaving 12 bases between them.

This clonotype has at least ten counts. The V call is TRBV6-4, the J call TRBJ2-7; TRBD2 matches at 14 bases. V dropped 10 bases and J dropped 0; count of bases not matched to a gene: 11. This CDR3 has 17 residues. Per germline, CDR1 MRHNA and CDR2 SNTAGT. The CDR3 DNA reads TGTGCCACCGGAAGGACTAGCGGGGGGCAGAGCTCCTACGAGCAGTACTTC. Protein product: CATGRTSGGQSSYEQYF.

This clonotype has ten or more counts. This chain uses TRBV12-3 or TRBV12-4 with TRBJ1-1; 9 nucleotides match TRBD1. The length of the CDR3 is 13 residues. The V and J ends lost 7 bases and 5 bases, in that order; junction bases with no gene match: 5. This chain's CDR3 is CASTRDRGTEAFF. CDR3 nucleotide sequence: TGTGCCAGCACCCGAGACAGGGGGACTGAAGCTTTCTTT.

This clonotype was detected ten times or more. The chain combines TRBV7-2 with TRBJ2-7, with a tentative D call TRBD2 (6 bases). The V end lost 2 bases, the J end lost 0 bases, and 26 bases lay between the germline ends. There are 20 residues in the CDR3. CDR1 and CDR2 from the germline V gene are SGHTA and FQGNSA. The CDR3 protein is CASSLPSGKRAHQSSYEQYF. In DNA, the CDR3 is TGTGCCAGCAGCTTACCCTCGGGAAAGCGGGCTCACCAAAGCTCCTACGAGCAGTACTTC.

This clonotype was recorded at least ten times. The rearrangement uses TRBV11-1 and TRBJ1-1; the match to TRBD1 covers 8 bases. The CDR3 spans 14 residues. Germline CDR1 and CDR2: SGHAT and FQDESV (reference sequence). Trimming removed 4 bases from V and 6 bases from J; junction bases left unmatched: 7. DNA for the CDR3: TGTGCCAGCAGCTCCGGACAGGGAGGATCTGAAGCTTTCTTT. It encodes CASSSGQGGSEAFF. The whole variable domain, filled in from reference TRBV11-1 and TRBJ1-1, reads EAEVAQSPRYKITEKSQAVAFWCDPISGHATLYWYRQILGQGPELLVQFQDESVVDDSQLPKDRFSAERLKGVDSTLKIQPAELGDSAMYLCASSSGQGGSEAFFGQGTRLTVV.

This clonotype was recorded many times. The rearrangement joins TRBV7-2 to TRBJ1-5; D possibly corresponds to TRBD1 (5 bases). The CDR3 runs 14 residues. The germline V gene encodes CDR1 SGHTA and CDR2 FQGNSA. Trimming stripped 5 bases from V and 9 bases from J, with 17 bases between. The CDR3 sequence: CASSLNRGDGPQHF. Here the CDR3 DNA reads TGTGCCAGCAGCCTGAACAGAGGGGACGGGCCCCAGCATTTT.

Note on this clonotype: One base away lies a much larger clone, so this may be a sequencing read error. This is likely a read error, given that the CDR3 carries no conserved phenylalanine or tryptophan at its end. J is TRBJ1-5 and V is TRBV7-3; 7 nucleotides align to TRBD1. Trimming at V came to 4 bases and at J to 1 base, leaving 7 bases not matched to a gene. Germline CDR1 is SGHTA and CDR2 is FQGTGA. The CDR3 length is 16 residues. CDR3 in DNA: TGTGCCAGCAGCTACAAGCGACAGGGAAGCAATCAGCCCCAGCATTCC. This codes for CASSYKRQGSNQPQHS.